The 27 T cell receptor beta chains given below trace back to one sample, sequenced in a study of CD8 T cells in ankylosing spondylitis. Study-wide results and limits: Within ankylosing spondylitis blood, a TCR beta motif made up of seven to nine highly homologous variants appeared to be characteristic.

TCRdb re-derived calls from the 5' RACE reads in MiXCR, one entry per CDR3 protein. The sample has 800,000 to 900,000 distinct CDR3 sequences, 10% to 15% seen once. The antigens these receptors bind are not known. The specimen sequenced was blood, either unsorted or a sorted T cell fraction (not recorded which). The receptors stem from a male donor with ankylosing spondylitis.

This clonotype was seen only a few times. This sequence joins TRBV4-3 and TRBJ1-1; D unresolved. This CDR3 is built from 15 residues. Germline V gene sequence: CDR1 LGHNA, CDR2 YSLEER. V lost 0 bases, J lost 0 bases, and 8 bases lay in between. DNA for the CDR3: TGCGCCAGCAGCCAAGAGAGCGCCTTGAACACTGAAGCTTTCTTT. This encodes CASSQESALNTEAFF.

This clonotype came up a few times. CDR3 DNA sequence: TGTGCCAGCAGCTATGGACTAGCGGGAGACGCGGAGACCCAGTACTTC. Protein: CASSYGLAGDAETQYF. This chain links TRBV7-9 with TRBJ2-5; 13 bases are a match to TRBD2. V dropped 4 bases and J dropped 5; count of bases not matched to a gene: 7. The CDR3 runs 16 residues. Germline CDR1 reads SEHNR; CDR2 reads FQNEAQ (reference sequence).

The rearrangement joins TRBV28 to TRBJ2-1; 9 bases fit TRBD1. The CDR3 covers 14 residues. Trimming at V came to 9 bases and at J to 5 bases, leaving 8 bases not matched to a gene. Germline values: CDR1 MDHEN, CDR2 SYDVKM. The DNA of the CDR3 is TGTGCCAGTAGAGGACAGGGGACTAACAATGAGCAGTTCTTC. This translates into CASRGQGTNNEQFF.

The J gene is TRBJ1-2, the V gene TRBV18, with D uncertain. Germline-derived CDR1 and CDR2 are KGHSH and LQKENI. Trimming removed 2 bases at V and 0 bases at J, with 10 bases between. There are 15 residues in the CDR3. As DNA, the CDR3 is TGTGCCAGCTCACCATCTATTGAGGCTAACTATGGCTACACCTTC. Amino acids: CASSPSIEANYGYTF.

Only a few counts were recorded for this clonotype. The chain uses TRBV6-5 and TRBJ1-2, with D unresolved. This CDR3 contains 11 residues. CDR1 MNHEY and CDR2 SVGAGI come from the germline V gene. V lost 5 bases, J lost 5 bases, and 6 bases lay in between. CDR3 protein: CASSNGYGYTF. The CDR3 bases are TGTGCCAGCAGTAATGGGTATGGCTACACCTTC.

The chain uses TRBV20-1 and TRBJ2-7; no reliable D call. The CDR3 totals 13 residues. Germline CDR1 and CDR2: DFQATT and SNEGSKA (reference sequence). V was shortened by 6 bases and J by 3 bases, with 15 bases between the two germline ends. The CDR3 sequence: CSARNLLNYEQYF. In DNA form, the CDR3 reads TGCAGTGCCCGGAATCTACTTAACTACGAGCAGTACTTC.

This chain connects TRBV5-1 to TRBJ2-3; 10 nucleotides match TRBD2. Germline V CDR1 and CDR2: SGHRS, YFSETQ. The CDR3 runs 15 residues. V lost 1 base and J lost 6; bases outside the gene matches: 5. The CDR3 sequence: CASSLSGRAGDTQYF. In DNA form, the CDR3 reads TGCGCCAGCAGCTTGAGCGGGAGGGCCGGGGATACGCAGTATTTT.

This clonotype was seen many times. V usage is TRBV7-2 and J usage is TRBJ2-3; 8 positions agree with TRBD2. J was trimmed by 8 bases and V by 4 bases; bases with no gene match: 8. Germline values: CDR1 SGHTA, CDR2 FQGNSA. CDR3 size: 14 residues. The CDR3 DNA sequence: TGTGCCAGCAGCTCTGGGACTAGTGTCGTTACGCAGTATTTT. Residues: CASSSGTSVVTQYF.

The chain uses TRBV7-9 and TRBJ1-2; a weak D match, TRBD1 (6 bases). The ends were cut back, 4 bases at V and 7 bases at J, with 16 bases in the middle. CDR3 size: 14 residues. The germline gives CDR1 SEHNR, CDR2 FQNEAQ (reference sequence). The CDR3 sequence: CASSSDSPSGGYTF. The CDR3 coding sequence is TGTGCCAGCAGCTCGGACAGCCCATCCGGTGGCTACACCTTC.

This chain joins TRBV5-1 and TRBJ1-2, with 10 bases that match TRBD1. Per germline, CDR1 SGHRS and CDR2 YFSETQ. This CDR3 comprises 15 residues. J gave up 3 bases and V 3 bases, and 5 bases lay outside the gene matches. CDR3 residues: CASSWDRGIDYGYTF. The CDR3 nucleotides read TGCGCCAGCAGCTGGGACAGGGGAATAGACTATGGCTACACCTTC. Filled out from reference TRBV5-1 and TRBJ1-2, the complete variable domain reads KAGVTQTPRYLIKTRGQQVTLSCSPISGHRSVSWYQQTPGQGLQFLFEYFSETQRNKGNFPGRFSGRQFSNSRSEMNVSTLELGDSALYLCASSWDRGIDYGYTFGSGTRLTVV.

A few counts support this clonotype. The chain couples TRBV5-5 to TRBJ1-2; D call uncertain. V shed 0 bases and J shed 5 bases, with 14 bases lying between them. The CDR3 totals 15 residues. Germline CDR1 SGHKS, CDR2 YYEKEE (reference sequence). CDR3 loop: CASSLELFLEYGYTF. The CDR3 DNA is TGTGCCAGCAGCTTGGAACTCTTTTTGGAATATGGCTACACCTTC.

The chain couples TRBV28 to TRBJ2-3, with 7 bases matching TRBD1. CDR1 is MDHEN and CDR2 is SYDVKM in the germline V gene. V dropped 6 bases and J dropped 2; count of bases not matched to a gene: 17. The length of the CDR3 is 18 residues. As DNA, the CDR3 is TGTGCCAGCAGAAAGTCTTCCCCATGGGACAGAATCACAGATACGCAGTATTTT. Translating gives CASRKSSPWDRITDTQYF.

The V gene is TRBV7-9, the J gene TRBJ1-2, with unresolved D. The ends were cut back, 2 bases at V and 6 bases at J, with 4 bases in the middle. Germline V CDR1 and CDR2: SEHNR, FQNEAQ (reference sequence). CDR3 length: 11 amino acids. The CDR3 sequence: CASSLLDGYTF. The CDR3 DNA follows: TGTGCCAGCAGCTTACTCGATGGCTACACCTTC.

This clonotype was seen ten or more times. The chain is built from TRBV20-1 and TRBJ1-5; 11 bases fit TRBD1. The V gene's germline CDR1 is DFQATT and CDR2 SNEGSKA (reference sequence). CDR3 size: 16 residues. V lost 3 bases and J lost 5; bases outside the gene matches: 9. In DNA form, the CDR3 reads TGCAGTGCTAGTTCCTGGGACAGGGGGAGAGATCAGCCCCAGCATTTT. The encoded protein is CSASSWDRGRDQPQHF.

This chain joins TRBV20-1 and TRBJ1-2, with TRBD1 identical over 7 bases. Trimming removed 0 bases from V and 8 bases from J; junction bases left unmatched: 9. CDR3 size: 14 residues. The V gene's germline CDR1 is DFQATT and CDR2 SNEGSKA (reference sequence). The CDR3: CSARERRQGRGYTF. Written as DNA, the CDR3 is TGCAGTGCTAGAGAGAGGCGACAGGGCCGCGGCTACACCTTC.

The CDR3 protein is CAIRVTGAGEQYF. In nucleotides, the CDR3 is TGTGCCATCAGGGTTACAGGGGCGGGAGAGCAGTACTTC. The rearrangement links TRBV10-3 to TRBJ2-7; tentatively, D is TRBD1 (7 bases). Trimming removed 6 bases from V and 7 bases from J, with 16 bases in between. Per germline, CDR1 ENHRY and CDR2 SYGVKD. The CDR3 is 13 amino acids.

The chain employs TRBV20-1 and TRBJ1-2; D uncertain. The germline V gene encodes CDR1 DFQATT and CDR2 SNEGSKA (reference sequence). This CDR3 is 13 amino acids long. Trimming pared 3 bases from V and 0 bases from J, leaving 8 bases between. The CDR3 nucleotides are TGCAGTGCTAGGCCGGCGACTAACTATGGCTACACCTTC. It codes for CSARPATNYGYTF.

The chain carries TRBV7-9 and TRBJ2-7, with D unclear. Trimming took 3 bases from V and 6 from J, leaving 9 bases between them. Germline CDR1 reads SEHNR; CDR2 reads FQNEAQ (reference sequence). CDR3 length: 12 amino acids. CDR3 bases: TGTGCCAGCAGCTTCTTCAGAGTCGAGCAGTACTTC. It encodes CASSFFRVEQYF.

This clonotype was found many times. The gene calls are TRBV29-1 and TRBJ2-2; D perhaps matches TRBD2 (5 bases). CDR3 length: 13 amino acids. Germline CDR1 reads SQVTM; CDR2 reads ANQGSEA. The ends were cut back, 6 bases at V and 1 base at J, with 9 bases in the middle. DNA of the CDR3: TGCAGCGTGGCCGGGAAGAACACCGGGGAGCTGTTTTTT. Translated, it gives CSVAGKNTGELFF.

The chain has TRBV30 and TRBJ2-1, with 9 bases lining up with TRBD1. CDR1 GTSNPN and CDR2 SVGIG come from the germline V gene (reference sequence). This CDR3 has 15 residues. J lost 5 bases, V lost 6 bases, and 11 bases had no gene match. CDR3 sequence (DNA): TGTGCCTGCCGCTACCTGGACAGGGGAAACAATGAGCAGTTCTTC. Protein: CACRYLDRGNNEQFF.

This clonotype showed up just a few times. CDR3 coding DNA: TGTGCCAGCAGCCACAGGGTACCCTACGAGCAGTACTTC. Translation gives CASSHRVPYEQYF. The J gene is TRBJ2-7, the V gene TRBV7-9; tentative D call: TRBD1 (6 bases). CDR3 length: 13 residues. V lost 5 bases, J lost 2 bases, and 10 bases lay in between. Germline loops: CDR1 SEHNR, CDR2 FQNEAQ (reference sequence).

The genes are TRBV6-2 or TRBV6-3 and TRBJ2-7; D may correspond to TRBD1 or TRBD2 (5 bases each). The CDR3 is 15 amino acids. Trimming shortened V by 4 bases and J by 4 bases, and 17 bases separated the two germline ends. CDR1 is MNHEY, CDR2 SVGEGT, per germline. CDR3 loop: CASSFRDGGLYEQYF. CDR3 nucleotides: TGTGCCAGCAGTTTCCGGGACGGCGGCCTTTACGAGCAGTACTTC.

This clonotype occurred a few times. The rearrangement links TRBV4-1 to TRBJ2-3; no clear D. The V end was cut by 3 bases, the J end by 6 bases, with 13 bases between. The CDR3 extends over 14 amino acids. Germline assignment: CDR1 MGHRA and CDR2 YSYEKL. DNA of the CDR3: TGCGCCAGCAGCCAGGACCCCAGCTCCGATACGCAGTATTTT. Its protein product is CASSQDPSSDTQYF.

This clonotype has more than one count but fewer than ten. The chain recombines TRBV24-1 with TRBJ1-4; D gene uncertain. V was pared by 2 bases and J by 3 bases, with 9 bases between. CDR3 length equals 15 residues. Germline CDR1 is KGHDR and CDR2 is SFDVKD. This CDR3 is CATSDSRNANEKLFF. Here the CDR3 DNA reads TGTGCCACCAGTGATTCACGAAATGCTAATGAAAAACTGTTTTTT.

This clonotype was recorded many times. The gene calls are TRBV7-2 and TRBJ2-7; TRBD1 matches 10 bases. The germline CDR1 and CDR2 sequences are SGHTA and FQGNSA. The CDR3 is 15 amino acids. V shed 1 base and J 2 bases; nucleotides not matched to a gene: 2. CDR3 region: CASSLGTGGPYEQYF. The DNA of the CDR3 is TGTGCCAGCAGCTTAGGGACAGGGGGACCCTACGAGCAGTACTTC. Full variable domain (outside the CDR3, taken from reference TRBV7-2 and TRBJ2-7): GAGVSQSPSNKVTEKGKDVELRCDPISGHTALYWYRQSLGQGLEFLIYFQGNSAPDKSGLPSDRFSAERTGGSVSTLTIQRTQQEDSAVYLCASSLGTGGPYEQYFGPGTRLTVT.

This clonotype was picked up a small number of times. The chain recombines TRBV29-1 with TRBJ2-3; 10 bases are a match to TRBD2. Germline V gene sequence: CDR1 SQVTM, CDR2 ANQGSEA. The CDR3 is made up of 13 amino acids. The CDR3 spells CRVAGGLTDTQYF. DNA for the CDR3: TGCAGGGTAGCGGGGGGTCTCACAGATACGCAGTATTTT.

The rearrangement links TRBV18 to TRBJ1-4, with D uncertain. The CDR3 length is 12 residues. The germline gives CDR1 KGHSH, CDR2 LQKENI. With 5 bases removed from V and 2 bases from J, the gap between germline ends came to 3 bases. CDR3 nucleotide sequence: TGTGCCAGCTCAATGACTAATGAAAAACTGTTTTTT. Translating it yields CASSMTNEKLFF.